These T cell receptor beta chains were read from a single sample in a study of cytomegalovirus exposure and HLA in healthy donors. TCRdb's table, derived via immunoSEQ multiplex PCR, lists solely in-frame clones and lacks some. The table shows about 150,000 clones, with 65% to 80% occurring only once. Source material: PBMCs. The receptors stem from a woman between 40 and 55 years old in good health and CMV-seronegative. Each CDR3 is given with its conserved first and last residue. The order of the fields is J gene, CDR3 length, V gene, D gene, clone size, CDR3 protein, CDR3 DNA. The D gene is left open where the match is weak. Some rows have no size entry. The others give once, few or many, or a class for an expanded clone.

>TRBJ1-2|13|TRBV10-2|.|.
CASSESVGEGYTF
TGCGCCAGCAGTGAGTCAGTCGGGGAAGGCTACACCTTC
>TRBJ1-2|17|TRBV28|.|.
CASSFPPPQAKGYGYTF
TGTGCCAGCAGTTTTCCCCCTCCACAGGCTAAGGGATATGGCTACACCTTC
>TRBJ1-3|15|TRBV27|.|.
CASSRLHKSGNTIYF
TGTGCCAGCAGTCGACTACATAAGTCTGGAAACACCATATATTTT
>TRBJ2-7|15|TRBV5-1|TRBD2|.
CASSSGLVTTDEQYF
TGCGCCAGCAGCTCGGGACTAGTCACGACCGACGAGCAGTACTTC
>TRBJ2-2|15|TRBV2|TRBD1|.
CASSAGQGATGELFF
TGTGCCAGCAGTGCGGGACAGGGCGCCACCGGGGAGCTGTTTTTT
>TRBJ1-1|12|TRBV7-9|.|.
CASSSSNTEAFF
TGTGCCAGCAGCTCTTCGAACACTGAAGCTTTCTTT
>TRBJ2-7|12|TRBV6-1|.|.
CASSDWDYEQYF
TGTGCCAGCAGTGATTGGGACTACGAGCAGTACTTC
>TRBJ1-3|18|TRBV7-2|TRBD1|.
CASSFVPGQGSSGNTIYF
TGTGCCAGCAGCTTTGTCCCGGGACAGGGTAGCTCTGGAAACACCATATATTTT
>TRBJ2-7|14|TRBV7-6|.|.
CASSLVVRGTEQYF
TGTGCCAGCAGCTTAGTAGTCCGGGGGACCGAGCAGTACTTC
>TRBJ2-3|14|TRBV9|.|.
CASSVVGETDTQYF
TGTGCCAGCAGCGTAGTAGGGGAAACAGATACGCAGTATTTT
>TRBJ2-2|12|TRBV6-6|.|few
CASSYSNGELFF
TGTGCCAGCAGTTACTCCAACGGGGAGCTGTTTTTT
>TRBJ2-7|14|TRBV4-1|TRBD2|.
CASSNEGGPYEQYF
TGCGCCAGCAGCAACGAGGGAGGGCCCTACGAGCAGTACTTC
>TRBJ2-3|12|TRBV7-6|.|.
CASSSYTDTQYF
TGTGCCAGCAGCTCCTACACAGATACGCAGTATTTT
>TRBJ2-2|14|TRBV5-1|.|.
CASSLGHNTGELFF
TGCGCCAGCAGCTTGGGACATAACACCGGGGAGCTGTTTTTT
>TRBJ2-5|12|TRBV18|.|few
CASSPRVETQYF
TGTGCCAGCTCACCCCGGGTAGAGACCCAGTACTTC
>TRBJ1-5|16|TRBV2|.|.
CASSEGGRRGNQPQHF
TGTGCCAGCAGTGAAGGAGGCCGGAGGGGCAATCAGCCCCAGCATTTT
>TRBJ2-1|11|TRBV5-4|.|.
CASSFDGEQFF
TGTGCCAGCAGCTTTGACGGGGAGCAGTTCTTC
>TRBJ2-7|16|TRBV30|TRBD2|.
CAWSHKGSSGIHEQYF
TGTGCCTGGAGCCATAAAGGGTCTAGCGGTATCCACGAGCAGTACTTC
>TRBJ2-7|15|TRBV5-4|.|.
CASSTGGTGIYEQYF
TGTGCCAGCAGCACTGGGGGAACAGGGATCTACGAGCAGTACTTC
>TRBJ1-2|14|TRBV29-1|TRBD1|.
CSVFPDRGREGYTF
TGCAGCGTATTCCCGGACAGGGGGCGGGAAGGCTACACCTTC
>TRBJ2-7|14|TRBV10-3|.|many
CAISGGRGTYEQYF
TGTGCCATCAGTGGCGGGCGGGGAACCTACGAGCAGTACTTC
>TRBJ2-7|17|TRBV4-1|TRBD2|few
CASSPGASGRAGDEQYF
TGCGCCAGCAGCCCCGGGGCTAGCGGGAGGGCTGGGGACGAGCAGTACTTC
>TRBJ2-2|12|TRBV5-6|.|few
CASSPSTGELFF
TGTGCCAGCAGCCCCTCCACCGGGGAGCTGTTTTTT
>TRBJ1-2|15|TRBV5-6|TRBD1|once
CASSLLAVVEGADTF
TGTGCCAGCAGCTTGTTGGCCGTAGTAGAGGGGGCAGACACCTTC
>TRBJ1-1|15|TRBV19|.|.
CASTAVGSMNTEAFF
TGTGCCAGTACCGCTGTCGGTTCCATGAACACTGAAGCTTTCTTT
>TRBJ2-3|15|TRBV5-4|TRBD1|.
CASSLDRGDSDTQYF
TGTGCCAGCAGCTTGGACAGGGGAGATTCAGATACGCAGTATTTT
>TRBJ1-2|14|TRBV5-1|.|.
CASSPPRQPEDYTF
TGCGCCAGCAGCCCCCCACGACAGCCCGAGGACTACACCTTC
>TRBJ1-2|18|TRBV5-1|TRBD1|once
CASSFITPGTGDNYGYTF
TGCGCCAGCAGCTTTATTACACCCGGGACAGGAGATAACTATGGCTACACCTTC
>TRBJ1-5|15|TRBV7-4|TRBD1|.
CASSAQDRGAQPQHF
TGTGCCAGCAGCGCACAGGACAGGGGAGCTCAGCCCCAGCATTTT
>TRBJ1-1|15|TRBV28|.|once
CASSPPIGGGTEAFF
TGTGCCAGCAGCCCCCCTATAGGGGGTGGCACTGAAGCTTTCTTT
>TRBJ1-2|16|TRBV29-1|TRBD1|few
CSTYSPGTGGGWGYTF
TGCAGCACGTACTCACCCGGGACAGGGGGCGGGTGGGGCTACACCTTC
>TRBJ2-1|18|TRBV11-3|.|.
CASSLQRSTSLPYNEQFF
TGTGCCAGCAGCCTCCAGAGGTCAACTAGCCTCCCCTACAATGAGCAGTTCTTC
>TRBJ1-1|14|TRBV6-1|.|.
CASSEQGPSTEAFF
TGTGCCAGCAGTGAACAGGGTCCTAGTACTGAAGCTTTCTTT
>TRBJ1-1|13|TRBV10-1|.|few
CASSEQGYTEAFF
TGCGCCAGCAGTGAGCAGGGATACACTGAAGCTTTCTTT
>TRBJ1-6|14|TRBV25-1|TRBD1|.
CASSFGTDNSPLHF
TGTGCCAGCAGTTTCGGGACAGATAATTCACCCCTCCACTTT
>TRBJ2-7|11|TRBV7-9|.|.
CASSAYYEQYF
TGTGCCAGCAGCGCCTATTACGAGCAGTACTTC
>TRBJ2-7|12|TRBV2|.|.
CASKPDIYEQYF
TGTGCCAGCAAGCCCGACATCTACGAGCAGTACTTC
>TRBJ1-4|18|TRBV21-1|.|.
CASSKGGQGAGLGEKLFF
TGTGCCAGCAGCAAAGGGGGACAGGGGGCAGGTTTAGGTGAAAAACTGTTTTTT
>TRBJ2-3|16|TRBV2|.|.
CASSEVVPTSTDTQYF
TGTGCCAGCAGTGAGGTTGTGCCCACTAGCACAGATACGCAGTATTTT
>TRBJ1-2|16|TRBV21-1|.|.
CARTGGEHFPNYGYTF
TGTGCCAGAACGGGGGGAGAGCATTTTCCTAACTATGGCTACACCTTC
>TRBJ2-1|15|TRBV11-3|TRBD2|.
CASSLGSGSGDEQFF
TGTGCCAGCAGCTTAGGTAGCGGGAGTGGTGATGAGCAGTTCTTC
>TRBJ1-1|13|TRBV5-1|.|.
CASSIPGGTEAFF
TGCGCCAGTAGCATCCCGGGGGGCACTGAAGCTTTCTTT
>TRBJ1-3|13|TRBV2|TRBD1|.
CASRGQGGNTIYF
TGTGCCAGCAGGGGACAGGGAGGAAACACCATATATTTT
>TRBJ2-1|15|TRBV5-1|TRBD2|.
CASSFTSGVYNEQFF
TGCGCCAGCAGCTTTACTAGCGGGGTATACAATGAGCAGTTCTTC
>TRBJ1-1|14|TRBV19|TRBD1|.
CASRGGGLETEAFF
TGTGCCAGTAGAGGAGGGGGCTTGGAAACTGAAGCTTTCTTT
>TRBJ2-7|12|TRBV5-1|.|few
CASSLGTDEQYF
TGCGCCAGCAGCTTGGGGACTGACGAGCAGTACTTC
>TRBJ2-7|14|TRBV5-4|TRBD2|.
CASSPGLAGYEQYF
TGTGCCAGCAGTCCGGGACTAGCGGGTTACGAGCAGTACTTC
>TRBJ2-6|15|TRBV2|.|.
CASRRWSSGANVLTF
TGTGCCAGCAGGAGGTGGAGCTCTGGGGCCAACGTCCTGACTTTC
>TRBJ2-7|12|TRBV5-1|.|.
CASSSRGYEQYF
TGCGCCAGCAGCTCTAGGGGGTACGAGCAGTACTTC
>TRBJ2-3|16|TRBV6-6|TRBD2|.
CASSYEGRGGRDTQYF
TGTGCCAGCAGTTACGAGGGGCGGGGGGGCAGAGATACGCAGTATTTT